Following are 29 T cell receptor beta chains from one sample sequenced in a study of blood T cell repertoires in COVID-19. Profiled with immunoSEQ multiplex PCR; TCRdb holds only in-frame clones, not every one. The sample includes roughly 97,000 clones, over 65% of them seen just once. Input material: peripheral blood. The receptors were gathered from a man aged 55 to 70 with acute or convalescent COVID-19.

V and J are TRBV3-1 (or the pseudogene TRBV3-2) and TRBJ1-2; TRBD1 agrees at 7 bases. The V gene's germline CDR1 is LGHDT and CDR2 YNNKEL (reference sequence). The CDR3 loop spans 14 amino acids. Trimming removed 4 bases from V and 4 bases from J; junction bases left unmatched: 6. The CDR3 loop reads CASSRETGLYGYTF. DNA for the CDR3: TGTGCCAGCAGCCGGGAGACAGGGCTCTATGGCTACACCTTC.

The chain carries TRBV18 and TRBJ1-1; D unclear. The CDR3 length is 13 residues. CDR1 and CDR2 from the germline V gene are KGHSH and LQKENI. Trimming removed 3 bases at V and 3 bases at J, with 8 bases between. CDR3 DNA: TGTGCCAGCTCACCCCGGGGATACACTGAAGCTTTCTTT. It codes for CASSPRGYTEAFF.

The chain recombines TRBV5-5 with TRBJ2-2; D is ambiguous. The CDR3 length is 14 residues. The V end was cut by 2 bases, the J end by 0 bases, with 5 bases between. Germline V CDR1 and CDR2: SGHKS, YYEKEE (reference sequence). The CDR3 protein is CASSLSTNTGELFF. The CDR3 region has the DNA TGTGCCAGCAGCTTATCAACGAACACCGGGGAGCTGTTTTTT.

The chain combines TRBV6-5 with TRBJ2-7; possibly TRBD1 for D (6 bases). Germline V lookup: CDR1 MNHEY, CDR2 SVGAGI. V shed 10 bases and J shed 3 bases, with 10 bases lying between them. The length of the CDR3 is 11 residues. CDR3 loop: CATRQDYEQYV. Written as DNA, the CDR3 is TGTGCCACGAGACAGGACTACGAGCAGTACGTC.

CDR3: CASSPEGLAGGGGNEQYF. Here the CDR3 DNA reads TGTGCCAGCAGCCCCGAGGGACTAGCGGGAGGAGGTGGAAACGAGCAGTACTTC. The chain uses TRBV6-4 and TRBJ2-7, with 15 bases lining up with TRBD2. The trim removed 6 bases at V and 5 bases at J, leaving 14 bases unmatched. The CDR3 extends over 18 amino acids. Germline CDR1 is MRHNA and CDR2 is SNTAGT.

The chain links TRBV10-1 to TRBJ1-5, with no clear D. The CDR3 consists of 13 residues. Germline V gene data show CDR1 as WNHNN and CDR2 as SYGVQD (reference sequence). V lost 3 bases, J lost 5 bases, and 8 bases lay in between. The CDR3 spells CASSEARHQPQHF. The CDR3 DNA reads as TGCGCCAGCAGTGAAGCCAGGCATCAGCCCCAGCATTTT.

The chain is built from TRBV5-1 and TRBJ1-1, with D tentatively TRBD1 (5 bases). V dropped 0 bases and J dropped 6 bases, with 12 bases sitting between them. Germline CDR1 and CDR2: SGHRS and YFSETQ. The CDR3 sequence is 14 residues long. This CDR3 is CASSLGGLRAEAFF. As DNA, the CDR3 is TGCGCCAGCAGCTTGGGGGGACTCCGCGCTGAAGCTTTCTTT.

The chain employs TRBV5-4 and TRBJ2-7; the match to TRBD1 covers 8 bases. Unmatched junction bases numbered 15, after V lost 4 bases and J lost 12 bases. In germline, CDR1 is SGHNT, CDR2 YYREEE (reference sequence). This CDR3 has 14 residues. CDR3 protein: CASSPGTGITWLYF. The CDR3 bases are TGTGCCAGCAGCCCTGGGACAGGAATCACTTGGCTGTACTTC. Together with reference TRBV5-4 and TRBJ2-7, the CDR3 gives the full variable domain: ETGVTQSPTHLIKTRGQQVTLRCSSQSGHNTVSWYQQALGQGPQFIFQYYREEENGRGNFPPRFSGLQFPNYSSELNVNALELDDSALYLCASSPGTGITWLYFGPGTRLTVT.

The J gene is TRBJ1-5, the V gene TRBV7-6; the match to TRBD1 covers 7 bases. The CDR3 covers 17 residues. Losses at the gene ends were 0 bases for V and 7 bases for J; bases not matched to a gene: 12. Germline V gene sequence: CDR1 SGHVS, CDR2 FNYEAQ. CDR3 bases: TGTGCCAGCAGCTTAGCCCTGGGACAGACTTCGGGACAGCCCCAGCATTTT. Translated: CASSLALGQTSGQPQHF.

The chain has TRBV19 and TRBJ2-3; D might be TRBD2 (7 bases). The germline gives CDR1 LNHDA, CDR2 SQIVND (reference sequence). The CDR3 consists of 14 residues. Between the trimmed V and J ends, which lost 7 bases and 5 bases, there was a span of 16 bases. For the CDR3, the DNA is TGTGCCAGTACCATGGGGGGGCGCGGAGATACGCAGTATTTT. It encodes CASTMGGRGDTQYF. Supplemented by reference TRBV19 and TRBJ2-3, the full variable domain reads DGGITQSPKYLFRKEGQNVTLSCEQNLNHDAMYWYRQDPGQGLRLIYYSQIVNDFQKGDIAEGYSVSREKKESFPLTVTSAQKNPTAFYLCASTMGGRGDTQYFGPGTRLTVL.

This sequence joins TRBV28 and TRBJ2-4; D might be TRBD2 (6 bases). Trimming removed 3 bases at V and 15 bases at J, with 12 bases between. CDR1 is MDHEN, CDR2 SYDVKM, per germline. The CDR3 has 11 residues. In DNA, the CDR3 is TGTGCCAGCAGTTTGGGGGGAAAGGGGTACTTC. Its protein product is CASSLGGKGYF.

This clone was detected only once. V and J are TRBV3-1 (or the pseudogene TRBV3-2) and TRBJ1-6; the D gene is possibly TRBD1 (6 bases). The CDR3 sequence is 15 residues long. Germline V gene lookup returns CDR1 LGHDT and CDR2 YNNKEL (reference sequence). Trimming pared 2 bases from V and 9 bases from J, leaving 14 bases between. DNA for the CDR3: TGTGCCAGCAGCCAACGGCCAGGGGAGGGTTCACCCCTCCACTTT. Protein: CASSQRPGEGSPLHF.

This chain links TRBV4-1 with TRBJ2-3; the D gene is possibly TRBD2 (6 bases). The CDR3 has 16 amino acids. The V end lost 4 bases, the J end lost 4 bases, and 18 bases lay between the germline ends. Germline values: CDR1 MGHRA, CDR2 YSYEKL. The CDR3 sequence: CASSPAPRRGADTQYF. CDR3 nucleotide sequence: TGCGCCAGCAGCCCGGCCCCACGGAGGGGCGCAGATACGCAGTATTTT.

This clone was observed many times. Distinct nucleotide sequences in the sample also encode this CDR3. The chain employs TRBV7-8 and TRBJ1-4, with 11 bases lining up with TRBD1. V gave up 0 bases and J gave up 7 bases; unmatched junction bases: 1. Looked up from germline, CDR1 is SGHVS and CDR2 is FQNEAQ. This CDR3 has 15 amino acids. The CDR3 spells CASSLAGTGGEKLFF. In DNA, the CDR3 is TGTGCCAGCAGCTTAGCAGGGACAGGGGGTGAAAAACTGTTTTTT.

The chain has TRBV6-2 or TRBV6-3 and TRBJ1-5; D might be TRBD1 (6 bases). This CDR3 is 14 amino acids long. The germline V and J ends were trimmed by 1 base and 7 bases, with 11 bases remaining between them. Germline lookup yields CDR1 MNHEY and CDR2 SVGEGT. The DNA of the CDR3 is TGTGCCAGCAGTTACTTGTCAGGGGAACAGCCCCAGCATTTT. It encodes CASSYLSGEQPQHF.

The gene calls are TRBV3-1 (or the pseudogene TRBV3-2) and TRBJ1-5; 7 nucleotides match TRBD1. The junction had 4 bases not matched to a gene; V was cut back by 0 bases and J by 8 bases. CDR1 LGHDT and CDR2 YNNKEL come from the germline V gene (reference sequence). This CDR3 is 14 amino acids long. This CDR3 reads CASSQEIRGKPQHF. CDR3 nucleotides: TGTGCCAGCAGCCAAGAAATCAGGGGGAAGCCCCAGCATTTT.

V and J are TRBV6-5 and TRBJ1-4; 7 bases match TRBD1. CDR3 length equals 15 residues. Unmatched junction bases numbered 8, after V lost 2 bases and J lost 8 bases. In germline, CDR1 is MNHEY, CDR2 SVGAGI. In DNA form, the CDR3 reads TGTGCCAGCAGTTACACGACAGGGAGTAAGGAAAAACTGTTTTTT. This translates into CASSYTTGSKEKLFF.

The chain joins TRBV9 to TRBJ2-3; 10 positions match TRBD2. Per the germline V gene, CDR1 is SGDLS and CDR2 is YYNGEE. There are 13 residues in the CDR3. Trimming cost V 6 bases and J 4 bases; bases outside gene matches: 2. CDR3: CASKAGGSDTQYF. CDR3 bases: TGTGCCAGCAAAGCGGGAGGGTCAGATACGCAGTATTTT.

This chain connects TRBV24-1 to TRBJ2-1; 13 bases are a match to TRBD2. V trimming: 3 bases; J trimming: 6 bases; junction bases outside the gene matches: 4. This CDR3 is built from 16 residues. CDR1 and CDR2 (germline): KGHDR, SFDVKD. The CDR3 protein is CATSDPGLAGANEQFF. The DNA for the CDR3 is TGTGCCACCAGTGATCCTGGACTAGCGGGAGCCAATGAGCAGTTCTTC.

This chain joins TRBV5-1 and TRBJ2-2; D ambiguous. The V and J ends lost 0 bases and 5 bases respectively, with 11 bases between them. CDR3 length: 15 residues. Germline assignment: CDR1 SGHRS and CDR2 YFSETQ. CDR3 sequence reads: CASSLAPLRTGELFF. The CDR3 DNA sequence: TGCGCCAGCAGCTTGGCCCCCTTACGGACCGGGGAGCTGTTTTTT.

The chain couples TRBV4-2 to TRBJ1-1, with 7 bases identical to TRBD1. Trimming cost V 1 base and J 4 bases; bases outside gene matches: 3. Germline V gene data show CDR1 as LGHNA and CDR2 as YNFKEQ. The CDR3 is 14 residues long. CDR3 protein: CASSQGQGGTEAFF. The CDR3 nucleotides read TGTGCCAGCAGCCAAGGACAGGGCGGCACTGAAGCTTTCTTT.

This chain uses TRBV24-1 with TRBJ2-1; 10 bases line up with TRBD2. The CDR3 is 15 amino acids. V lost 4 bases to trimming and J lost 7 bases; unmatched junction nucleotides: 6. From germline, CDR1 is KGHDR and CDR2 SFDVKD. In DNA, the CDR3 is TGTGCCACCAGTGAACCCGGACTAGCGGCAAATGAGCAGTTCTTC. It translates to CATSEPGLAANEQFF.

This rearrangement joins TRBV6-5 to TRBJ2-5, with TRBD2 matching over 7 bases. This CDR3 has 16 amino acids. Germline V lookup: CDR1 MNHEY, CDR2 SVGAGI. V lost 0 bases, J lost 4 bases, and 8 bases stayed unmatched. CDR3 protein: CASSYSIGSGGETQYF. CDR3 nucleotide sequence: TGTGCCAGCAGTTACTCGATAGGATCGGGGGGAGAGACCCAGTACTTC.

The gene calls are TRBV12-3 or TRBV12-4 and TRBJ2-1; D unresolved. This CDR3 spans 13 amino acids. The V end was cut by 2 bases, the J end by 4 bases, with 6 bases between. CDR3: CASSLNSYNEQFF. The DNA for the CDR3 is TGTGCCAGCAGTTTAAACTCGTACAATGAGCAGTTCTTC.

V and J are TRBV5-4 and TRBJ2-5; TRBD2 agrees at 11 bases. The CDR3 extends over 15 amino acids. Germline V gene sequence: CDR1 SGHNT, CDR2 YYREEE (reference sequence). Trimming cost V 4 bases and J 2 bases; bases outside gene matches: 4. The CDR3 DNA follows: TGTGCCAGCAGCACAGGACTAGCGGGTCAAGAGACCCAGTACTTC. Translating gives CASSTGLAGQETQYF.

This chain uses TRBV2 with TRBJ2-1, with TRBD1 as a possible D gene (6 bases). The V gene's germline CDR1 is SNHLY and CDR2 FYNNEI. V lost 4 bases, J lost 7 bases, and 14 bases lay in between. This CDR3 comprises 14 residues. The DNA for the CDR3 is TGTGCCAGCAGTGCCCAGGGGTTTGAAAATGAGCAGTTCTTC. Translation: CASSAQGFENEQFF.

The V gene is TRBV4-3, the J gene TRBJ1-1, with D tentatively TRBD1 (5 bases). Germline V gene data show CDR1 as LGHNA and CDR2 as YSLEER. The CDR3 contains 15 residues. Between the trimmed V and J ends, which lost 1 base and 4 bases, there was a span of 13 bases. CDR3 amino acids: CASSQVSGGFTEAFF. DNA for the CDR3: TGCGCCAGCAGCCAAGTCTCCGGGGGTTTCACTGAAGCTTTCTTT.

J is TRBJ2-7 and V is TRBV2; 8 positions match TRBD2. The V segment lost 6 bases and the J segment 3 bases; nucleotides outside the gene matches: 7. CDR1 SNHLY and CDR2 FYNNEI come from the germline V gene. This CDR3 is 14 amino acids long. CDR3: CASRKLADSYEQYF. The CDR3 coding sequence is TGTGCCAGCAGGAAACTAGCGGATAGCTACGAGCAGTACTTC.

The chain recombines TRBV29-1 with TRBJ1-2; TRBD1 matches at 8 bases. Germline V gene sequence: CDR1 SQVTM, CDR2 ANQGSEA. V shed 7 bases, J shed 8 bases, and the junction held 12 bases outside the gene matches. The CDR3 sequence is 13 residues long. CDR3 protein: CSAGTGGTGGYTF. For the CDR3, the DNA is TGCAGCGCTGGGACAGGCGGAACTGGAGGCTACACCTTC.